These 27 T cell receptor beta chains came from one sample sequenced in a study of T cells in narcolepsy. TCRdb's copy holds only in-frame clones and misses some; the assay was immunoSEQ multiplex PCR. The sample has roughly 34,000 clones; about 90% are singletons. The sequencing sample was made of CD45RA- memory CD4+ T cells from PBMCs. The receptor source for this set is a human donor with narcolepsy.

This clone was detected a few times. This rearrangement joins TRBV2 to TRBJ1-4; D call uncertain. This CDR3 region has 15 residues. The V gene lost 8 bases and the J gene lost 0 bases, with 13 bases spanning the gap. CDR1 SNHLY and CDR2 FYNNEI come from the germline V gene. The CDR3 DNA follows: TGTGCCAGCGCACCGGCCGGGGCAACTAATGAAAAACTGTTTTTT. It is translated as CASAPAGATNEKLFF.

Notes on this clone: A junction boundary mismatches the germline segment, possibly from a read error. This CDR3 reads CASSLGQKNAGELFF. The CDR3 DNA reads as TGTGCCAGCAGCCTGGGACAGAAGAACGCCGGGGAGCTGTTTTTT. The chain has TRBV13 and TRBJ2-2, with 7 bases that match TRBD1. The CDR3 loop spans 15 amino acids. Germline loops: CDR1 PRHDT, CDR2 FYEKMQ (reference sequence). The variable domain in full, with the rest retrieved from reference TRBV13 and TRBJ2-2, is AAGVIQSPRHLIKEKRETATLKCYPIPRHDTVYWYQQGPGQDPQFLISFYEKMQSDKGSIPDRFSAQQFSDYHSELNMSSLELGDSALYFCASSLGQKNAGELFFGEGSRLTVL.

The chain couples TRBV23-1 to TRBJ2-7; TRBD1 is a possible D gene (5 bases). TRBV23-1 is an ORF for which the function is uncertain. Trimming cost V 1 base and J 6 bases, with 10 bases left between them. The CDR3 runs 13 residues. Here the CDR3 reads CASSQCQGIEQYF. CDR3 sequence (DNA): TGCGCCAGCAGTCAATGTCAGGGAATCGAGCAGTACTTC.

The chain couples TRBV28 to TRBJ2-7; 8 bases align to TRBD1. Germline CDR1 is MDHEN and CDR2 is SYDVKM. The CDR3 runs 14 residues. With V trimmed by 7 bases and J by 3 bases, 8 bases remained unmatched. The CDR3, as DNA: TGTGCCAGCAAACCAGGGACAGGTCTCTACGAGCAGTACTTC. Translated: CASKPGTGLYEQYF.

This clone occurred a few times. CDR3 DNA: TGTGCCAGCAGCTTAAGTCGGGACACCATAACGCAGTATTTT. Residues: CASSLSRDTITQYF. This chain uses TRBV7-3 with TRBJ2-3, with a tentative D call TRBD1 (6 bases). Germline V gene data show CDR1 as SGHTA and CDR2 as FQGTGA. V gave up 1 base and J gave up 9 bases, with 14 bases separating them. CDR3 size: 14 residues. Combining the CDR3 with reference TRBV7-3 and TRBJ2-3 gives the whole variable domain GAGVSQTPSNKVTEKGKYVELRCDPISGHTALYWYRQSLGQGPEFLIYFQGTGAADDSGLPNDRFFAVRPEGSVSTLKIQRTERGDSAVYLCASSLSRDTITQYFGPGTRLTVL.

The rearrangement links TRBV2 to TRBJ2-1, with 11 bases identical to TRBD2. The CDR3 runs to 17 residues. CDR1 and CDR2 (germline): SNHLY, FYNNEI. V shed 5 bases, J shed 6 bases, and the junction held 12 bases outside the gene matches. The CDR3: CASSPRLAGFKGNEQFF. CDR3 sequence (DNA): TGTGCCAGCAGTCCGAGACTAGCGGGGTTCAAGGGCAATGAGCAGTTCTTC.

This clone was seen a few times. The chain links TRBV7-2 to TRBJ2-3, with TRBD1 as a possible D gene (5 bases). This CDR3 region has 15 residues. Trimming shortened V by 5 bases and J by 0 bases, and 12 bases separated the two germline ends. The germline gives CDR1 SGHTA, CDR2 FQGNSA. In nucleotides, the CDR3 is TGTGCCAGCAGCGCCCGACAGACGAGCACAGATACGCAGTATTTT. Translating gives CASSARQTSTDTQYF.

This clone was observed once. This chain uses TRBV5-8 with TRBJ1-1; the D is unclear. The CDR3 spans 12 residues. V lost 2 bases and J lost 7, with 9 bases in between. From germline, CDR1 is SGHTS and CDR2 YDEGEE. CDR3 in amino acids: CASSFRVGEAFF. The CDR3 region has the DNA TGTGCCAGCAGCTTTAGGGTGGGTGAAGCTTTCTTT.

The genes are TRBV14 and TRBJ1-2; perhaps TRBD1 as D (6 bases). Deletions cut 4 bases from V and 4 bases from J, with 10 bases between. Germline assignment: CDR1 SGHDN and CDR2 FVKESK. The CDR3 spans 13 residues. In DNA form, the CDR3 reads TGTGCCAGCAGCCCAGGGGCGCCCTATGGCTACACCTTC. It is translated as CASSPGAPYGYTF.

The rearrangement uses TRBV6-1 and TRBJ2-1; 11 nucleotides agree with TRBD2. Trimming removed 3 bases from V and 2 bases from J; junction bases left unmatched: 0. This CDR3 comprises 15 residues. CDR1 and CDR2 from the germline V gene are MNHNS and SASEGT. The CDR3 nucleotides are TGTGCCAGCAGTGATAGCGGGGGGGCCTACAATGAGCAGTTCTTC. Residues: CASSDSGGAYNEQFF.

The J gene is TRBJ2-2, the V gene TRBV7-2; TRBD1 might be the D (6 bases). Trimming removed 5 bases at V and 2 bases at J, with 15 bases between. The CDR3 consists of 16 residues. CDR1 SGHTA and CDR2 FQGNSA come from the germline V gene. DNA for the CDR3: TGTGCCAGCAGCCCCCATGGGGGCTCCAACACCGGGGAGCTGTTTTTT. Its translation: CASSPHGGSNTGELFF.

This rearrangement joins TRBV6-5 to TRBJ1-1, with D perhaps TRBD1 (5 bases). Germline V gene lookup returns CDR1 MNHEY and CDR2 SVGAGI. Trimming removed 4 bases at V and 5 bases at J, with 14 bases between. CDR3 size: 14 residues. The CDR3 is CASSSPGPGTEAFF. CDR3 coding DNA: TGTGCCAGCAGTTCTCCAGGGCCGGGGACTGAAGCTTTCTTT.

The V call is TRBV11-2, the J call TRBJ1-2; TRBD1 aligns across 7 bases. The CDR3 consists of 12 residues. The germline CDR1 and CDR2 sequences are SGHAT and FQNNGV. Losses at the gene ends were 4 bases for V and 4 bases for J; bases not matched to a gene: 0. CDR3 DNA sequence: TGTGCCAGCAGCTGGACAGGCTATGGCTACACCTTC. Its translation is CASSWTGYGYTF. Full variable domain (missing parts from reference TRBV11-2 and TRBJ1-2): EAGVAQSPRYKIIEKRQSVAFWCNPISGHATLYWYQQILGQGPKLLIQFQNNGVVDDSQLPKDRFSAERLKGVDSTLKIQPAKLEDSAVYLCASSWTGYGYTFGSGTRLTVV.

The chain links TRBV7-2 to TRBJ1-1, with D unclear. The germline V and J ends were trimmed by 2 bases and 1 base, with 5 bases remaining between them. Germline V gene sequence: CDR1 SGHTA, CDR2 FQGNSA. The CDR3 covers 13 residues. The CDR3 sequence: CASSLNGNTEAFF. The CDR3 bases are TGTGCCAGCAGCTTAAATGGGAACACTGAAGCTTTCTTT.

This clone was picked up one time. The chain carries TRBV7-2 and TRBJ2-3; no firm D call. The germline V and J ends were trimmed by 1 base and 1 base, with 15 bases remaining between them. This CDR3 has 17 amino acids. CDR1 is SGHTA, CDR2 FQGNSA, per germline. CDR3 residues: CASSLVFDFRRTDTQYF. Here the CDR3 DNA reads TGTGCCAGCAGCTTAGTGTTTGACTTTCGACGCACAGATACGCAGTATTTT.

The chain joins TRBV9 to TRBJ2-1, with TRBD2 matching 13 bases. This CDR3 comprises 16 residues. V was clipped by 2 bases and J by 8 bases; unmatched bases: 7. Germline V gene data show CDR1 as SGDLS and CDR2 as YYNGEE. The CDR3 protein is CASSVRLGTSGDEQFF. The CDR3 DNA reads as TGTGCCAGCAGCGTGAGGCTAGGGACTAGCGGGGATGAGCAGTTCTTC.

V usage is TRBV4-3 and J usage is TRBJ2-1; 10 bases align to TRBD2. J gave up 10 bases and V 0 bases, and 9 bases lay outside the gene matches. The CDR3 covers 16 residues. CDR1 and CDR2 (germline): LGHNA, YSLEER. This chain's CDR3 is CASSQDGLAGAVEQFF. The CDR3 bases are TGCGCCAGCAGCCAAGATGGGCTAGCGGGGGCCGTGGAGCAGTTCTTC.

The rearrangement uses TRBV6-1 and TRBJ2-5; TRBD2 aligns across 7 bases. Germline V lookup: CDR1 MNHNS, CDR2 SASEGT. Unmatched junction bases numbered 6, after V lost 3 bases and J lost 5 bases. The CDR3 covers 14 residues. The CDR3 coding sequence is TGTGCCAGCAGTGAGCGGGGGAGAGGGGAGACCCAGTACTTC. Its protein product is CASSERGRGETQYF.

The V gene is TRBV27, the J gene TRBJ2-2; D not resolved. Germline CDR1 MNHEY, CDR2 SMNVEV (reference sequence). V was cut by 4 bases and J by 5 bases, with 14 bases left in between. The length of the CDR3 is 15 residues. The chain's CDR3 is CASSSLSLGTGELFF. CDR3 nucleotides: TGTGCCAGCAGTTCGCTTTCCCTGGGGACCGGGGAGCTGTTTTTT.

The rearrangement joins TRBV2 to TRBJ1-1, with 8 positions matching TRBD1. Trimming at V came to 8 bases and at J to 4 bases, leaving 0 bases not matched to a gene. Germline assignment: CDR1 SNHLY and CDR2 FYNNEI. This CDR3 is 11 amino acids long. For the CDR3, the DNA is TGTGCCAGCGACAGGGGCACTGAAGCTTTCTTT. Its translation: CASDRGTEAFF. The whole variable domain, filled in from reference TRBV2 and TRBJ1-1, reads EPEVTQTPSHQVTQMGQEVILRCVPISNHLYFYWYRQILGQKVEFLVSFYNNEISEKSEIFDDQFSVERPDGSNFTLKIRSTKLEDSAMYFCASDRGTEAFFGQGTRLTVV.

This chain connects TRBV19 to TRBJ1-1, with 8 bases identical to TRBD1. CDR3 length equals 14 residues. V lost 10 bases, J lost 0 bases, and 7 bases stayed unmatched. Germline CDR1 is LNHDA and CDR2 is SQIVND (reference sequence). The DNA of the CDR3 is TGTGCCACCCTCCGGGACAGGATGAACACTGAAGCTTTCTTT. Protein product: CATLRDRMNTEAFF.

The CDR3: CASGSGTTYEQYF. The CDR3, as DNA: TGTGCTAGTGGTTCTGGAACAACCTACGAGCAGTACTTC. The chain couples TRBV12-5 to TRBJ2-7; D gene ambiguous. Germline CDR1 and CDR2: LGHNT and FRNRAP. Trimming removed 4 bases at V and 2 bases at J, with 9 bases between. The length of the CDR3 is 13 residues. Based on the CDR3 plus reference TRBV12-5 and TRBJ2-7, the full variable domain is DARVTQTPRHKVTEMGQEVTMRCQPILGHNTVFWYRQTMMQGLELLAYFRNRAPLDDSGMPKDRFSAEMPDATLATLKIQPSEPRDSAVYFCASGSGTTYEQYFGPGTRLTVT.

The chain carries TRBV5-4 and TRBJ2-3; a possible D gene is TRBD2 (5 bases). Germline CDR1 SGHNT, CDR2 YYREEE (reference sequence). The CDR3 has 13 residues. Trimming took 4 bases from V and 6 from J, leaving 12 bases between them. The CDR3 DNA follows: TGTGCCAGCAGCCCGCCGGGGTTGGATACGCAGTATTTT. This translates into CASSPPGLDTQYF.

The chain employs TRBV19 and TRBJ2-1, with 10 bases matching TRBD2. Germline lookup yields CDR1 LNHDA and CDR2 SQIVND (reference sequence). The V gene end was trimmed by 7 bases and the J gene end by 7 bases; junction bases not matched to a gene: 7. CDR3 length: 14 amino acids. CDR3 bases: TGTGCCAGTAAAAATAGCGGGAGGCAAAATGAGCAGTTCTTC. Residues: CASKNSGRQNEQFF.

The chain recombines TRBV6-1 with TRBJ1-1; 7 bases map to TRBD1. Germline loops: CDR1 MNHNS, CDR2 SASEGT. The CDR3 totals 13 residues. V dropped 6 bases and J dropped 8; count of bases not matched to a gene: 9. The CDR3 reads CASRVGQKREAFF. The CDR3 bases are TGTGCCAGCAGGGTGGGACAGAAACGAGAAGCTTTCTTT.

This sequence joins TRBV19 and TRBJ1-5; D is perhaps TRBD1 (6 bases). Germline assignment: CDR1 LNHDA and CDR2 SQIVND (reference sequence). The V and J ends lost 5 bases and 1 base respectively, with 12 bases between them. This CDR3 is built from 15 residues. CDR3 amino acids: CASSSPGASNQPQHF. The CDR3 DNA sequence: TGTGCCAGTAGTTCCCCAGGGGCAAGCAATCAGCCCCAGCATTTT.

The chain recombines TRBV6-1 with TRBJ2-5; D uncertain. This CDR3 spans 13 amino acids. V shed 6 bases and J shed 3 bases, with 11 bases lying between them. The V gene's germline CDR1 is MNHNS and CDR2 SASEGT. Here the CDR3 reads CASSYGREETQYF. The CDR3 DNA is TGTGCCAGCAGCTACGGACGGGAAGAGACCCAGTACTTC.